There are a few counts of the clone carrying this T cell receptor beta chain. Its antigen remains unknown. These data belong to a study of beta chain features in type 1 diabetes. Overall study findings and caveats: The cDNA sequencing approach could over-represent high-TCR-expressing cells. The study found moderately but significantly shorter TCRB CDR3s in all four CD4+ subsets of Type 1 diabetes patients.

TCRB transcripts that were expressed got sequenced, as all of the isolated RNA had been reverse transcribed. For naive, central memory and regulatory T cell samples, reads averaged around 3.6 million. Sequencing used immunoSEQ multiplex PCR; TCRdb keeps in-frame clones, though not all of them. Among around 690,000 clones listed, roughly 12% were seen once. Germline CDR1 reads SGDLS; CDR2 reads YYNGEE. V lost 0 bases and J 9 bases, leaving 10 bases between the germline ends. CDR3 size: 13 residues. The chain recombines TRBV9 with TRBJ2-1; possible D gene TRBD1, 6 bases. The source is a man aged 25-45 years with type 1 diabetes. Sequencing input: naive CD4+ T cells from blood. The CDR3 here is CASSVGQGTEQFF. For the CDR3, the DNA is TGTGCCAGCAGCGTAGGTCAGGGGACTGAGCAGTTCTTC.